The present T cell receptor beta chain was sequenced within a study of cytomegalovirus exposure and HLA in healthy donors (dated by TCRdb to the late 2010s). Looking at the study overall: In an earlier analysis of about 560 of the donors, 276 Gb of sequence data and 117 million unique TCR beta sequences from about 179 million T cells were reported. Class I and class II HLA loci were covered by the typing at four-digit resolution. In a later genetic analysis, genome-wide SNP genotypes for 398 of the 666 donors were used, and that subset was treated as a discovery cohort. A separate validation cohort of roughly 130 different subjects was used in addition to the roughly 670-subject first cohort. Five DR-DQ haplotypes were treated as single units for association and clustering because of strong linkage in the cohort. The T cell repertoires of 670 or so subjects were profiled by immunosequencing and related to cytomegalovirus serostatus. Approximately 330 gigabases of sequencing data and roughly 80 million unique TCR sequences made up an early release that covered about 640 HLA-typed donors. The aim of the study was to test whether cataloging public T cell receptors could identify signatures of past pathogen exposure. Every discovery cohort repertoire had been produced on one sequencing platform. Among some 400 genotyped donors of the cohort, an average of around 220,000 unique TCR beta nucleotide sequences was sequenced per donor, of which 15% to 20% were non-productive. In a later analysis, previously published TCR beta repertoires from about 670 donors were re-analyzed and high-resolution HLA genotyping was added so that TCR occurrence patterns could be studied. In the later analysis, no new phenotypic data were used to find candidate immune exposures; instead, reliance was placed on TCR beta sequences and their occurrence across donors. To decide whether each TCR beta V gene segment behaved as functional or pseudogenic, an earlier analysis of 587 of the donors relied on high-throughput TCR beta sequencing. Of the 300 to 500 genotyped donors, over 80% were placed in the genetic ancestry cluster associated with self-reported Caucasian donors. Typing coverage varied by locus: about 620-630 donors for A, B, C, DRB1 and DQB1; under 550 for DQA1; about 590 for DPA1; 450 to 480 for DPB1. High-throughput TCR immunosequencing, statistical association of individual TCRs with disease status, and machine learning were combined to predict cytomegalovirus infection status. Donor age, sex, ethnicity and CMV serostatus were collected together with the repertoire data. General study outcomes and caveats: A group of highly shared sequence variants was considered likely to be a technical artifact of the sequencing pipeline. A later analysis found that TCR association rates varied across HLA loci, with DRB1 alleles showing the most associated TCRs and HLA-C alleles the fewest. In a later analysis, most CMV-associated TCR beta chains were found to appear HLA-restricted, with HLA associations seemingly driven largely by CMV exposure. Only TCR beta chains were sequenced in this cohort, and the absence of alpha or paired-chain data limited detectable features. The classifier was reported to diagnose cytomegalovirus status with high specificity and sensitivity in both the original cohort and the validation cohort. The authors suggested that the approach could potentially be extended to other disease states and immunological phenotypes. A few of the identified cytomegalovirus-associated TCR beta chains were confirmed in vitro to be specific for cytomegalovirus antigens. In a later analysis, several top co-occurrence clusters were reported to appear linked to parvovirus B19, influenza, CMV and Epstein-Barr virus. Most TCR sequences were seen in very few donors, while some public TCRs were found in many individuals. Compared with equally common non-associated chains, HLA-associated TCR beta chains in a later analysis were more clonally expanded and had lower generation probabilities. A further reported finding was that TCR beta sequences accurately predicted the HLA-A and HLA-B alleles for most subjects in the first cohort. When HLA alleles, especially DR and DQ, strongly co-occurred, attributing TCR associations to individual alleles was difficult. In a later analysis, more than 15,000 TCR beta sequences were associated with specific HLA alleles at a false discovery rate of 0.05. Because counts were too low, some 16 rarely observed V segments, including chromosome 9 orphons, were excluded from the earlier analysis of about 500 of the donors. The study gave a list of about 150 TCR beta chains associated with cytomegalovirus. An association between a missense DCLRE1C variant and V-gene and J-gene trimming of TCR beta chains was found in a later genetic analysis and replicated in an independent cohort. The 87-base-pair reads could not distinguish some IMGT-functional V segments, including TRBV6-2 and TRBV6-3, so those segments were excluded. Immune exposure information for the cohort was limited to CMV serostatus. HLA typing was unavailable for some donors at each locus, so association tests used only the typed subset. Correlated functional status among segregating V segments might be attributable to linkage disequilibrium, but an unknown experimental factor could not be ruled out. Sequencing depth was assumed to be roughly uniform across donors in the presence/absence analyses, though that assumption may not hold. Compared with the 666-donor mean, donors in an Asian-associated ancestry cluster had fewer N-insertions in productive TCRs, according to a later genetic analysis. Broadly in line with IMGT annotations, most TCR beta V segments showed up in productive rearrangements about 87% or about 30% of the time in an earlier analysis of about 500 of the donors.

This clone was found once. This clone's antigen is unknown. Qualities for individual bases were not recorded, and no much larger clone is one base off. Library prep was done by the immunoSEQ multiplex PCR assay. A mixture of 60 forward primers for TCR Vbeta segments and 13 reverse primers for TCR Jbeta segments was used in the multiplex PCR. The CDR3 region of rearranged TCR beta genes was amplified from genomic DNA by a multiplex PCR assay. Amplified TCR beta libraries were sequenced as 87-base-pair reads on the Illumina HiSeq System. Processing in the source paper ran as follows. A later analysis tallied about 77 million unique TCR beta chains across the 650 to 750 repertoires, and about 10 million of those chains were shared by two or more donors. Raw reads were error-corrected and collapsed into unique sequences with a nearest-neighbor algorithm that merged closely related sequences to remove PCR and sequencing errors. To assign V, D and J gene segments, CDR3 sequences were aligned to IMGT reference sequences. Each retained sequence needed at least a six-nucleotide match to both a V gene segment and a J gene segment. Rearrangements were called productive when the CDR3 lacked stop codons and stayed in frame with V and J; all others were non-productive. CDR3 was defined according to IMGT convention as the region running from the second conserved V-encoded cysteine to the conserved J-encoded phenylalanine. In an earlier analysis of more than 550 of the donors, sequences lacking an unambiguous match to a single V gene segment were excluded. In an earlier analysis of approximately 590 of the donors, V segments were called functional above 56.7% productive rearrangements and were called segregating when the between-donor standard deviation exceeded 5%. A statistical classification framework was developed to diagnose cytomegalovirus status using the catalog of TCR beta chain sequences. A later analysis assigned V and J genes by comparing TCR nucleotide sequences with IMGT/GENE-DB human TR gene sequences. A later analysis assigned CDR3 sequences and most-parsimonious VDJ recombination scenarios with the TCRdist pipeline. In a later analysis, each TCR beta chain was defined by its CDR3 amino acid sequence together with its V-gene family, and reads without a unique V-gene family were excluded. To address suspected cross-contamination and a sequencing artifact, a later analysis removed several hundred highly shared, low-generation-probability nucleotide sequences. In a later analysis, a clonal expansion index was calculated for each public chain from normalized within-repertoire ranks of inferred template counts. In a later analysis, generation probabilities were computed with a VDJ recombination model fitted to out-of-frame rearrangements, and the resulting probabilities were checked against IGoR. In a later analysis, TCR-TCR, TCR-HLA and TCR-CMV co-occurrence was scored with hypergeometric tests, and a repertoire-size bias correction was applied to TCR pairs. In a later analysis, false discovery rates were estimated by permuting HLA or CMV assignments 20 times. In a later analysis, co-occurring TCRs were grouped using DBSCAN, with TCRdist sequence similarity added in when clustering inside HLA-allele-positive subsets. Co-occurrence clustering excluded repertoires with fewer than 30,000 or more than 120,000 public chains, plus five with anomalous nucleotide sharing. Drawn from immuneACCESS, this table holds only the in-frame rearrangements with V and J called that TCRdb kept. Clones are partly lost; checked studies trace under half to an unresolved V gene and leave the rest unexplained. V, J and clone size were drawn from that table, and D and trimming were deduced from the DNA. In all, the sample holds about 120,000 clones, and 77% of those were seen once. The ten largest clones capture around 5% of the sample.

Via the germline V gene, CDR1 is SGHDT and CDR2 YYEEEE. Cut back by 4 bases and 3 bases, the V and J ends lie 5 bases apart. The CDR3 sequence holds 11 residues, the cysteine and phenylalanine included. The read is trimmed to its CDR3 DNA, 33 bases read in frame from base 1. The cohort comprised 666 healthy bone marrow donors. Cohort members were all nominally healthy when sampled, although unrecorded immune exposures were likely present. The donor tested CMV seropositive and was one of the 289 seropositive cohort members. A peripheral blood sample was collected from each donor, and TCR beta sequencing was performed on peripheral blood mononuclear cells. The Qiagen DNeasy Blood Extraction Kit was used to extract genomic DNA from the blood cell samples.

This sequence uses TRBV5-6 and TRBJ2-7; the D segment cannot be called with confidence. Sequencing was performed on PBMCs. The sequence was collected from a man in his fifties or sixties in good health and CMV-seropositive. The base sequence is TGTGCCAGCAGCCTAAACTACGAGCAGTACTTC. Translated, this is CASSLNYEQYF.